Listed here are 10 T cell receptor beta chains from one sample, sequenced in a study of T-cell memory formation after mild COVID-19 (dated by TCRdb to about 2021). Library creation used 5' RACE. The instrument given in TCRdb is Illumina NovaSeq 6000. The public reads were quality trimmed at Q25 with fastp and then assembled into clones with MiXCR by TCRdb, keeping productive beta chains. Rows are combined by CDR3 protein, so each entry shows the most common genes and DNA. In all, the sample holds around 530,000 distinct CDR3 sequences, and 20% to 25% of those were seen once. The ten largest clones take up about 8.2% of the sample. The sequenced material came from PBMCs or a T cell subset sorted from them (not recorded which). The receptors originated from an adult woman who had mild COVID-19 (a few samples of this study predate the infection). The sample titles of this study are shuffled in the database, so cell type and time point are left out; the donor was told from shared clones.

This clonotype was seen at least ten times. The V call is TRBV7-9, the J call TRBJ1-1; D is possibly TRBD1 (5 bases). Germline V CDR1 and CDR2: SEHNR, FQNEAQ (reference sequence). Trimming left V 4 bases short and J 11 bases short, with 17 bases between. The CDR3 has 13 residues. The CDR3 DNA reads TGTGCCAGCAGCTCCCCCCTCGGGACCCGGGCTTTCTTT. Its translation: CASSSPLGTRAFF.

The chain links TRBV28 to TRBJ2-3; no clear D gene. Germline assignment: CDR1 MDHEN and CDR2 SYDVKM. CDR3 size: 14 residues. V lost 5 bases, J lost 0 bases, and 9 bases lay in between. This chain's CDR3 is CASSPSDSTDTQYF. DNA for the CDR3: TGTGCCAGCAGTCCCTCGGACAGCACAGATACGCAGTATTTT.

The rearrangement uses TRBV30 and TRBJ1-3, with D possibly TRBD1 on 5 matching bases. There are 15 residues in the CDR3. Trimming removed 4 bases at V and 2 bases at J, with 15 bases between. Germline V gene data show CDR1 as GTSNPN and CDR2 as SVGIG (reference sequence). In DNA form, the CDR3 reads TGTGCCTGGAATACGGGACGTTTACCTGGAAACACCATATATTTT. It translates to CAWNTGRLPGNTIYF.

This clonotype has a handful of counts. The chain couples TRBV6-2 or TRBV6-3 to TRBJ2-3; no clear D. V lost 0 bases to trimming and J lost 5 bases, with 6 bases between them. Looked up from germline, CDR1 is MNHEY and CDR2 is SVGEGT. The CDR3 contains 13 residues. CDR3 DNA sequence: TGTGCCAGCAGTTACTCGACCCTAGATACGCAGTATTTT. Translating gives CASSYSTLDTQYF.

The chain carries TRBV24-1 and TRBJ2-7; tentatively, D is TRBD1 (6 bases). Germline CDR1 KGHDR, CDR2 SFDVKD. The CDR3 spans 14 residues. V was clipped by 4 bases and J by 6 bases, with 15 bases between them. The CDR3 protein is CATSERRTDSEQYF. The CDR3 bases are TGTGCCACCAGTGAGCGTCGGACAGACAGCGAGCAGTACTTC.

The chain joins TRBV20-1 to TRBJ2-5, with D maybe TRBD2 (6 bases). This CDR3 comprises 14 residues. Germline loops: CDR1 DFQATT, CDR2 SNEGSKA (reference sequence). V was clipped by 3 bases and J by 2 bases, with 13 bases between them. CDR3 sequence: CSASAGAGQETQYF. CDR3 coding DNA: TGCAGTGCTAGCGCTGGGGCGGGGCAAGAGACCCAGTACTTC.

V usage is TRBV29-1 and J usage is TRBJ2-7; D possibly corresponds to TRBD2 (6 bases). Trimming shortened V by 4 bases and J by 5 bases, and 9 bases separated the two germline ends. In germline, CDR1 is SQVTM, CDR2 ANQGSEA. This CDR3 is 11 amino acids long. The CDR3 DNA sequence: TGCAGCGTTGTTGGAGGGCACGAGCAGTACTTC. This encodes CSVVGGHEQYF.

The table lists this clonotype with a few counts. The rearrangement joins TRBV28 to TRBJ2-7, with D hard to call. This CDR3 spans 11 amino acids. Trimming removed 2 bases from V and 6 bases from J, with 5 bases in between. Germline V CDR1 and CDR2: MDHEN, SYDVKM. The CDR3 loop is CASSLRREQYF. The DNA for the CDR3 is TGTGCCAGCAGTTTAAGGCGCGAGCAGTACTTC.

This clonotype has only one observation. The chain is built from TRBV7-9 and TRBJ2-5, with 11 bases fitting TRBD2. The germline gives CDR1 SEHNR, CDR2 FQNEAQ (reference sequence). The CDR3 has 15 amino acids. J was trimmed by 3 bases and V by 3 bases; bases with no gene match: 3. The CDR3 sequence: CASSFEGLAEETQYF. CDR3 nucleotides: TGTGCCAGCAGCTTCGAGGGACTAGCGGAAGAGACCCAGTACTTC.

At least ten counts were recorded for this clonotype. The chain combines TRBV20-1 with TRBJ1-3; D remains ambiguous. This CDR3 has 13 residues. Trimming took off 1 base at V and 2 bases at J, with 6 bases between the two ends. CDR1 is DFQATT, CDR2 SNEGSKA, per germline (reference sequence). CDR3 amino acids: CSARGGTGNTIYF. CDR3 bases: TGCAGTGCTAGAGGAGGGACTGGAAACACCATATATTTT.